Listed below are T cell receptor beta chains from one sample, sequenced in a study of OX40 agonist ivuxolimab in advanced cancers. The protocol was immunoSEQ multiplex PCR, while the TCRdb copy is restricted to in-frame clones and leaves out a portion. The table includes roughly 30,000 clones, 81% detected once. The sample in question was CD4+ or CD8+ T cells sorted from blood, obtained in a trial of the OX40 agonist ivuxolimab. These receptors were collected from an adult with an advanced solid tumor such as melanoma, head and neck, liver or kidney cancer. CDR3s include the opening cysteine and the closing phenylalanine or tryptophan. A D gene is named only where the DNA matches it firmly.

D	length	V	J	CDR3	DNA
TRBD2	14	TRBV7-6	TRBJ2-4	CASSRTGGENIQYF	TGTGCCAGCAGCCGAACCGGGGGGGAAAACATTCAGTACTTC
TRBD1	15	TRBV19	TRBJ1-5	CASSMSRQGDQPQHF	TGTGCCAGTAGTATGTCGAGACAGGGTGATCAGCCCCAGCATTTT
NA	11	TRBV28	TRBJ2-1	CASRDFNEQFF	TGTGCCAGCAGAGACTTCAATGAGCAGTTCTTC
TRBD2	15	TRBV27	TRBJ2-5	CASSLGSRGAETQYF	TGTGCCAGCAGTTTAGGGTCGCGGGGGGCGGAGACCCAGTACTTC
NA	13	TRBV5-4	TRBJ2-1	CASSQTSYNEQFF	TGTGCCAGCAGCCAAACTTCCTACAATGAGCAGTTCTTC
NA	16	TRBV25-1	TRBJ1-1	CASSEYFPGARTEAFF	TGTGCCAGCAGTGAATACTTCCCGGGGGCTCGGACTGAAGCTTTCTTT
NA	14	TRBV6-1	TRBJ2-7	CASSETGARYEQYF	TGTGCCAGCAGTGAGACGGGAGCTCGCTACGAGCAGTACTTC
TRBD1	15	TRBV2	TRBJ1-5	CASSRQGSGNQPQHF	TGTGCCAGCTCCAGACAGGGTTCTGGGAATCAGCCCCAGCATTTT
NA	16	TRBV19	TRBJ1-4	CATRTASTSTNEKLFF	TGTGCCACCCGGACAGCGTCTACTTCAACTAATGAAAAACTGTTTTTT
TRBD2	14	TRBV7-2	TRBJ2-3	CASSPGLAADTQYF	TGTGCCAGCAGCCCGGGACTAGCGGCAGATACGCAGTATTTT
NA	15	TRBV4-1	TRBJ1-5	CASSQDHGFNQPQHF	TGCGCCAGCAGCCAAGATCACGGGTTCAATCAGCCCCAGCATTTT